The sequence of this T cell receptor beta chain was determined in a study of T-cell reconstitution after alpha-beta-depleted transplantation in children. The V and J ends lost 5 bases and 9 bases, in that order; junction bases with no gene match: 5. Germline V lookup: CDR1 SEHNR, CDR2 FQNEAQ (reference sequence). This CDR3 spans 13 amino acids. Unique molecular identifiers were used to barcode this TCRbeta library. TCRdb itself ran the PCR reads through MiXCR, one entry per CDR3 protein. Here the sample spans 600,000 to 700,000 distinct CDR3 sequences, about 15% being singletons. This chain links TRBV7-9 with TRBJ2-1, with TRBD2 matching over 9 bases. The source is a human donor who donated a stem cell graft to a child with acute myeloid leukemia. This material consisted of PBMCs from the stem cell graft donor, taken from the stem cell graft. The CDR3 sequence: CASSPSGAGEQFF. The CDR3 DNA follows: TGTGCCAGCAGCCCTAGCGGGGCGGGTGAGCAGTTCTTC.